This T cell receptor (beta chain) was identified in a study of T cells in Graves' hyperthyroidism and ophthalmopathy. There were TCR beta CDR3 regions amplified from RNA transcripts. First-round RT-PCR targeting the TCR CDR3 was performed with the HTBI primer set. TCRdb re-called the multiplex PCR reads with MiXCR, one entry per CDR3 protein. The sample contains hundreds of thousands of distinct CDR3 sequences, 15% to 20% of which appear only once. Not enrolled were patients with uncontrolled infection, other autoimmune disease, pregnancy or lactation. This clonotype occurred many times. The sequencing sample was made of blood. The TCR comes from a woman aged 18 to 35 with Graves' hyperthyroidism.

CDR3 coding DNA: TGTGCCAGCAGCCAAGTGTTGAACACTGAAGCTTTCTTT. Protein: CASSQVLNTEAFF. The chain carries TRBV3-1 and TRBJ1-1; D ambiguous. CDR1 is LGHDT, CDR2 YNNKEL, per germline (reference sequence). V was pared by 1 base and J by 0 bases, with 3 bases between. There are 13 residues in the CDR3.